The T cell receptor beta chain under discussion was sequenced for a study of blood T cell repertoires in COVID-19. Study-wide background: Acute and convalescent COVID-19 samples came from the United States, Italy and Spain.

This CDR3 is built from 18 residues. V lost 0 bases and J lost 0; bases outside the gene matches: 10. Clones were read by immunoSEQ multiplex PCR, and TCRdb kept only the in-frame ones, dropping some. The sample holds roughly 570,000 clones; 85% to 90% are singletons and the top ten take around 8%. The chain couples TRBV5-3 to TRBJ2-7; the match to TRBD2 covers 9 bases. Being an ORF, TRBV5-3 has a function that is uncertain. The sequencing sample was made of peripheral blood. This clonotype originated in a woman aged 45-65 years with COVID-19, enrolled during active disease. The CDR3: CARSLATSGLHSSYEQYF. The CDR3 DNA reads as TGTGCCAGAAGCTTGGCGACTAGCGGCCTACACTCCTCCTACGAGCAGTACTTC.